Below, one T cell receptor (beta chain) is given with its context. The antigen remains undetermined. Samples came from healthy bone marrow donors. This sample is drawn from a study of cytomegalovirus exposure and HLA in healthy donors. Amplification used 60 Vbeta primers and 13 Jbeta primers. Profiled with immunoSEQ multiplex PCR; TCRdb holds only in-frame clones, not every one. The table shows about 160,000 clones, with about 80% occurring only once. V was cut by 3 bases and J by 0 bases, with 16 bases left in between. The CDR3 has 17 residues. Germline V CDR1 and CDR2: KGHSH, LQKENI. Notes on the study in general: Confirmation in vitro established that a few CMV-associated chains were specific for CMV antigens. Follow-up analysis found HLA locus-dependent TCR association rates, highest for DRB1 and lowest for HLA-C. Reported performance of the classifier showed diagnosis of cytomegalovirus status with high specificity and sensitivity.

The source is a man aged 25-45 years in good health and CMV-seronegative. The chain joins TRBV18 to TRBJ2-3; D remains ambiguous. The material sequenced was PBMCs. CDR3 amino acids: CASSPSMTGASTDTQYF. CDR3 nucleotide sequence: TGTGCCAGCTCACCCTCCATGACGGGTGCTAGCACAGATACGCAGTATTTT.